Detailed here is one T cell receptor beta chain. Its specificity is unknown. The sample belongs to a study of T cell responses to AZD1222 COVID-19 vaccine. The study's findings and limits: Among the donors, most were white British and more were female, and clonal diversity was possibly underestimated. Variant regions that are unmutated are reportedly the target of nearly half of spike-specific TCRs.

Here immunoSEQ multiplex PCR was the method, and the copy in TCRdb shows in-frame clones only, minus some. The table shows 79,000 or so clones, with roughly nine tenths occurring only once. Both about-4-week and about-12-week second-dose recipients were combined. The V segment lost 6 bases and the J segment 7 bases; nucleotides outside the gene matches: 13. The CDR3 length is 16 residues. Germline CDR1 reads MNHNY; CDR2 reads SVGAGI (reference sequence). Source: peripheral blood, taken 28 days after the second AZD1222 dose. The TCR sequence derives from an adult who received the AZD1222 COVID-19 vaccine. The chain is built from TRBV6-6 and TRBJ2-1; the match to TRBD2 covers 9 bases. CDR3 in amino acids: CASSTSSGDFWNEQFF. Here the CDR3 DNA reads TGTGCCAGCAGCACTTCTAGCGGGGACTTTTGGAATGAGCAGTTCTTC.